This T cell receptor beta chain was identified during a study of cytomegalovirus exposure and HLA in healthy donors. Profiled with immunoSEQ multiplex PCR; TCRdb holds only in-frame clones, not every one. Among approximately 90,000 clones listed, under 95% were seen once. Trimming cost V 1 base and J 8 bases, with 14 bases left between them. Germline V gene lookup returns CDR1 SGHVS and CDR2 FQNEAQ. This CDR3 region has 14 residues. Sequencing was performed on PBMCs. The sequence came from a woman younger than 45 in good health and CMV-seropositive. This chain joins TRBV7-8 and TRBJ1-1; no clear D. The CDR3 protein is CASSLERIWKEAFF. Written as DNA, the CDR3 is TGTGCCAGCAGCTTAGAGCGCATTTGGAAAGAAGCTTTCTTT.